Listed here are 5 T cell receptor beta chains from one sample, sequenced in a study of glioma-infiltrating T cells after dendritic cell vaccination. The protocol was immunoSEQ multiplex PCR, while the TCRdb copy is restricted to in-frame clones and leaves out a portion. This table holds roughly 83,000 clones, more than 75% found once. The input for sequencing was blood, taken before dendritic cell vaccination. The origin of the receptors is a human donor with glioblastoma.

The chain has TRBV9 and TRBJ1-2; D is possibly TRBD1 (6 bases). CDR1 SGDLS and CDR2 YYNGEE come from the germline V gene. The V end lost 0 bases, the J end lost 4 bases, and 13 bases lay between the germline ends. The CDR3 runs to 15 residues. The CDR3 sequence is CASSVGDTGSYGYTF. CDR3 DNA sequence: TGTGCCAGCAGCGTAGGAGACACAGGGTCCTATGGCTACACCTTC.

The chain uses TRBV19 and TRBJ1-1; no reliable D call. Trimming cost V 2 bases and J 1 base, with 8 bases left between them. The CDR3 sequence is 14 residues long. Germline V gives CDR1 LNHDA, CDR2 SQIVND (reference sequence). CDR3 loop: CASSIIPGNTEAFF. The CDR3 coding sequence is TGTGCCAGTAGTATAATTCCAGGGAACACTGAAGCTTTCTTT.

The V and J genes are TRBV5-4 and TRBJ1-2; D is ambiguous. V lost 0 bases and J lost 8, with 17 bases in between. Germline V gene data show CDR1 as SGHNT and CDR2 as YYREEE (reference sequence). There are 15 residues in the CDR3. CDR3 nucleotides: TGTGCCAGCAGCTTGGGCCCCTCCGAAGCAGGCGGCTACACCTTC. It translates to CASSLGPSEAGGYTF.

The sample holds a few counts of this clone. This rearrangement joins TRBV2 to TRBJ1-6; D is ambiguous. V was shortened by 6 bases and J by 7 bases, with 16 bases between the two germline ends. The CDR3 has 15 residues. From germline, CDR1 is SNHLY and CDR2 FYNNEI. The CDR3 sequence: CASRPTVGWNSPLHF. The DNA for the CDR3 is TGTGCCAGCAGACCCACCGTCGGGTGGAATTCACCCCTCCACTTT.

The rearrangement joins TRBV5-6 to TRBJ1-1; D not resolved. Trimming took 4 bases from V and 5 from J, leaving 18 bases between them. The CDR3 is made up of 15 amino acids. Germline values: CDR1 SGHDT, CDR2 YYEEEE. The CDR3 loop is CASSHGRGWWTEAFF. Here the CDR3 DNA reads TGTGCCAGCAGCCACGGACGGGGATGGTGGACTGAAGCTTTCTTT.